The source of this TCR beta chain is a study of CD8 T cells in ankylosing spondylitis. In this sample, this clonotype turned up a few times. MiXCR was run by TCRdb on the 5' RACE reads, yielding one entry per CDR3 protein. This repertoire shows more than 150,000 distinct CDR3 sequences, roughly 13% found once; its top ten account for approximately 15%. There are 17 residues in the CDR3. The germline V gene has CDR1 SGHAT and CDR2 FQNNGV. Trimming removed 1 base at V and 0 bases at J, with 12 bases between. The chain combines TRBV11-2 with TRBJ2-2; no reliable D call. Sequenced input: blood, either unsorted or a sorted T cell fraction (not recorded which). The sequence derives from a male donor with ankylosing spondylitis or in good health (not recorded which). The CDR3 bases are TGTGCCAGCAGCTTAGGTCCCCGAAAAACGAACACCGGGGAGCTGTTTTTT. Its translation is CASSLGPRKTNTGELFF. Filled out from reference TRBV11-2 and TRBJ2-2, the complete variable domain reads EAGVAQSPRYKIIEKRQSVAFWCNPISGHATLYWYQQILGQGPKLLIQFQNNGVVDDSQLPKDRFSAERLKGVDSTLKIQPAKLEDSAVYLCASSLGPRKTNTGELFFGEGSRLTVL.